Included here is one T cell receptor beta chain sequence, with context. The CDR3 is 15 residues long. The V segment lost 7 bases and the J segment 4 bases; nucleotides outside the gene matches: 8. Per germline, CDR1 MNHEY and CDR2 SVGAGI. Repertoires were generated with immunoSEQ multiplex PCR, while TCRdb's copy carries only in-frame clones and drops some. The sample contains 250,000 to 400,000 clones, roughly 90% of which appear only once. The sample comes from a study of blood T cell repertoires in COVID-19. This TCR was recovered from a woman in her twenties or thirties with COVID-19, enrolled during active disease. The specimen was peripheral blood. V and J are TRBV6-5 and TRBJ1-1; 11 bases fit TRBD1. CDR3 in amino acids: CASIGQGAGITEAFF. DNA for the CDR3: TGTGCCAGCATTGGACAGGGGGCGGGTATCACTGAAGCTTTCTTT.